This TCR beta chain stems from a study of PD-1 blockade in classical Hodgkin lymphoma. This table comes from immunoSEQ multiplex PCR, and its TCRdb copy is limited to in-frame clones, with some not included. The sample has about 97,000 clones; 80% to 85% are singletons. In this sample, this clone turned up a few times. Brentuximab vedotin exposure varied among the patients, all of whom had relapsed after autologous stem cell transplantation. Sequencing used peripheral blood mononuclear cells (PBMCs), obtained at baseline. This clonotype originated in a human donor with classical Hodgkin lymphoma.

CDR3 in amino acids: CASSQDVITNGYTF. The CDR3, as DNA: TGCGCCAGCAGCCAAGATGTAATAACAAATGGCTACACCTTC. The chain combines TRBV4-1 with TRBJ1-2; D not certain. Trimming took 0 bases from V and 6 from J, leaving 11 bases between them. The CDR3 contains 14 residues. Germline V gene lookup returns CDR1 MGHRA and CDR2 YSYEKL.